A selection of T cell receptor beta chains follows, all from one sample in a study of cytomegalovirus exposure and HLA in healthy donors. The protocol was immunoSEQ multiplex PCR, while the TCRdb copy is restricted to in-frame clones and leaves out a portion. The top ten hold 0.63% of the sample, which has some 200,000 clones, more than 65% seen once. Sequencing was performed on PBMCs. Every receptor here comes from a man between 18 and 35 years old in good health and CMV-seronegative. CDR3s include the opening cysteine and the closing phenylalanine or tryptophan. A D gene is named only where the DNA matches it firmly. Clone size is shown for a subset of rows, as once, few, many or a class of expanded clone.

clone size,D gene,V gene,J gene,CDR3 DNA,CDR3 protein
.,.,TRBV6-6,TRBJ1-4,TGTGCCAGCACCCCGGACAGTCGGAATGAAAAACTGTTTTTT,CASTPDSRNEKLFF
.,.,TRBV7-9,TRBJ1-2,TGTGCCAGCAGCAGACTTAACTATGGCTACACCTTC,CASSRLNYGYTF
.,.,TRBV4-1,TRBJ2-7,TGCGCCAGCAGCCAAGATTCGTTTGGGCAGGGCGAGCAGTACTTC,CASSQDSFGQGEQYF
.,.,TRBV9,TRBJ2-2,TGTGCCAGCAGCGTAGACTTCTCTTTCTGGGAGAGCCCCGGGGAGCTGTTTTTT,CASSVDFSFWESPGELFF
.,.,TRBV6-5,TRBJ1-1,TGTGCCAGCAGTTACAATCCCGGGGGGGGCACTGAAGCTTTCTTT,CASSYNPGGGTEAFF
.,TRBD1,TRBV10-3,TRBJ1-2,TGTGCCATCAGTGCGGGGGACAGGGGCTTTCGGGGCTACACCTTC,CAISAGDRGFRGYTF
.,.,TRBV30,TRBJ1-6,TGTGCCTGTGACCGGACAGCTAATAATTCACCCCTCCACTTT,CACDRTANNSPLHF
.,.,TRBV6-6,TRBJ1-4,TGTGCCAGCAGCCCGCGAGAAAAACTGTTTTTT,CASSPREKLFF
.,TRBD1,TRBV4-1,TRBJ1-1,TGCGCCAGCAGCCCCCGACAGGGATGGTCGGACACTGAAGCTTTCTTT,CASSPRQGWSDTEAFF
.,.,TRBV28,TRBJ1-2,TGTGCCAGCAGTTCGACCCGGGGGTACTATGGCTACACCTTC,CASSSTRGYYGYTF
.,.,TRBV9,TRBJ1-1,TGTGCCAGCAGCCCCCCAGTCTGGAACACTGAAGCTTTCTTT,CASSPPVWNTEAFF
.,.,TRBV14,TRBJ1-2,TGTGCCAGCAGCCAAGCTCCGGCTAACTATGGCTACACCTTC,CASSQAPANYGYTF
.,TRBD2,TRBV19,TRBJ2-5,TGTGCCAGTAGTATTAGCGGGGCGGAGACCCAGTACTTC,CASSISGAETQYF
.,TRBD2,TRBV2,TRBJ2-3,TGTGCCAGCAGTGAGGAAATAGCGGGAGTAGGAGATACGCAGTATTTT,CASSEEIAGVGDTQYF
.,.,TRBV12-5,TRBJ1-1,TGTGCTAGTGCCCTCCCCAACTTAGGGGAGGGCACTGAAGCTTTCTTT,CASALPNLGEGTEAFF
.,.,TRBV6-5,TRBJ1-2,TGTGCCACCAAACTCTTTCAGGGCAACTATGGCTACACCTTC,CATKLFQGNYGYTF
.,.,TRBV30,TRBJ1-1,TGTGCCCGGAAAAGTATCGGCACTGAAGCTTTCTTT,CARKSIGTEAFF
.,.,TRBV5-8,TRBJ1-1,TGTGCCAGCAGCGGCACCGGGACTGGCGCTTTCTTT,CASSGTGTGAFF
.,TRBD1,TRBV6-1,TRBJ2-1,TGTGCCAGCAGACGGACAGGAACGGGTTACAATGAGCAGTTCTTC,CASRRTGTGYNEQFF
.,TRBD1,TRBV27,TRBJ2-7,TGTGCCAGCAGTTTAAGTGCTGACAGGGCCTACGAGCAGTACTTC,CASSLSADRAYEQYF
.,TRBD1,TRBV7-6,TRBJ1-4,TGTGCCAGCCGAAAGGGACAGGGTTATGAAAAACTGTTTTTT,CASRKGQGYEKLFF
.,TRBD1,TRBV9,TRBJ1-3,TGTGCCAGCAGCGGATTACAGGGGGAGGGAAACACCATATATTTT,CASSGLQGEGNTIYF
.,.,TRBV5-6,TRBJ2-5,TGTGCCAGCAGCTTGGTGGGCCAGTACCAAGAGACCCAGTACTTC,CASSLVGQYQETQYF
few,.,TRBV29-1,TRBJ1-1,TGCAGCGTTGAATGGCCAATGGGAGGCACTGAAGCTTTCTTT,CSVEWPMGGTEAFF
.,.,TRBV5-3,TRBJ1-5,TGTGCCAGAAGCTTGACAGGGAGATCCCATCAGCCCCAGCATTTT,CARSLTGRSHQPQHF
.,TRBD2,TRBV15,TRBJ2-1,TGTGCCACCAGCAAAGGACTAGACTTAATGGGGGGCTCCTACAATGAGCAGTTCTTC,CATSKGLDLMGGSYNEQFF
.,TRBD1,TRBV7-2,TRBJ2-3,TGTGCCAGCAGTCCCGGGACAGTTTGGAGCACAGATACGCAGTATTTT,CASSPGTVWSTDTQYF
.,TRBD1,TRBV7-6,TRBJ2-7,TGTGCCAGCAGCAAGGGACAGCTCTCCTACGAGCAGTACTTC,CASSKGQLSYEQYF
few,.,TRBV30,TRBJ2-1,TGTGCCTGGAGGCAGAACAATGAGCAGTTCTTC,CAWRQNNEQFF
.,TRBD2,TRBV5-1,TRBJ2-4,TGCGCCAGCAGGTCCAGCGGGATCGCCAAAAACATTCAGTACTTC,CASRSSGIAKNIQYF
.,.,TRBV11-2,TRBJ1-1,TGTGCCAGCAGCTTAGCTGGGGCGGCTGAAGCTTTCTTT,CASSLAGAAEAFF
.,.,TRBV18,TRBJ2-2,TGTGCCAGCTCACCTTTTGACACGAACACCGGGGAGCTGTTTTTT,CASSPFDTNTGELFF
.,TRBD2,TRBV19,TRBJ2-1,TGTGCCAGTAGTATCGGGACTAGCTACAATGAGCAGTTCTTC,CASSIGTSYNEQFF
.,TRBD2,TRBV18,TRBJ2-1,TGTGCCAGCTCAAGCGGGGCTAGCGGATACAATGAGCAGTTCTTC,CASSSGASGYNEQFF
.,.,TRBV2,TRBJ1-1,TGTGCCAGCAGCGAGCGGGGGGTGGTTTCTGAAGCTTTCTTT,CASSERGVVSEAFF
.,TRBD2,TRBV4-2,TRBJ2-5,TGTGCCAGCAGCCAAGGGCTAGCGGGAGGGGTGGAGACCCAGTACTTC,CASSQGLAGGVETQYF
few,.,TRBV15,TRBJ2-1,TGTGCCACCAGCAAAATAAGCGGGAAGGGACATAATGAGCAGTTCTTC,CATSKISGKGHNEQFF
.,TRBD1,TRBV5-1,TRBJ2-5,TGCGCCAGCAGCTACGGGACAGGGCTACGGGAGACCCAGTACTTC,CASSYGTGLRETQYF
.,.,TRBV28,TRBJ2-3,TGTGCCAGCAGCTTATACCAGGGGGGTTATACGCAGTATTTT,CASSLYQGGYTQYF
.,.,TRBV5-1,TRBJ2-7,TGCGCCAGCAGCAACCCCGGACAGTCCAGGGCCTACGAGCAGTACTTC,CASSNPGQSRAYEQYF